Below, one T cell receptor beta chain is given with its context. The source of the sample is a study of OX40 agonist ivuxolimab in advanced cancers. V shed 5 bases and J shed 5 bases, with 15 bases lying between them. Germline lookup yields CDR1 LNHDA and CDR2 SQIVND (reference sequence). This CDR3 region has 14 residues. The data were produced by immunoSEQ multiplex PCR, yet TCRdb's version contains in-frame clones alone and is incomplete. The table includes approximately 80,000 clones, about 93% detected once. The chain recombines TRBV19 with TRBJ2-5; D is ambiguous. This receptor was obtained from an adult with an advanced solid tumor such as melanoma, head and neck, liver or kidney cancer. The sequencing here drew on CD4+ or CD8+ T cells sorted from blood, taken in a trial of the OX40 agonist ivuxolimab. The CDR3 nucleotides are TGTGCCAGTAGTCCCCGGACCTCCGGGGAGACCCAGTACTTC. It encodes CASSPRTSGETQYF.